One and the same sample provided the 5 T cell receptor beta chains below, sequenced in a study of fetal regulatory T cell absence and autoimmunity. Clones were read by immunoSEQ multiplex PCR, and TCRdb kept only the in-frame ones, dropping some. The sample holds about 95,000 clones, roughly 70% seen once. Sequenced material: pancreas tissue. These TCRs come from a male donor with IPEX syndrome.

Concerning this clone itself: The same CDR3 also results from other DNA sequences found in this sample. The V gene is TRBV7-9, the J gene TRBJ2-2, with D perhaps TRBD2 (6 bases). The CDR3 is 13 amino acids. The germline V gene encodes CDR1 SEHNR and CDR2 FQNEAQ (reference sequence). Deletions cut 3 bases from V and 4 bases from J, with 6 bases between. This chain's CDR3 is CASSLGGTGELFF. The CDR3 nucleotides read TGTGCCAGCAGCTTGGGGGGCACCGGGGAGCTGTTTTTT.

The chain recombines TRBV2 with TRBJ1-4, with TRBD1 as a possible D gene (6 bases). CDR1 and CDR2 (germline): SNHLY, FYNNEI. The CDR3 spans 15 residues. Trimming took off 5 bases at V and 5 bases at J, with 15 bases between the two ends. CDR3 sequence (DNA): TGTGCCAGCAGTCTAAGACAGGCTAGCAATGAAAAACTGTTTTTT. It yields the protein CASSLRQASNEKLFF.

For the CDR3, the DNA is TGTGCCTGGAGTGTCCCTAGGGCGGGGGGGGACGAGCAGTACTTC. It specifies CAWSVPRAGGDEQYF. The gene calls are TRBV30 and TRBJ2-7, with TRBD2 matching 9 bases. Germline assignment: CDR1 GTSNPN and CDR2 SVGIG (reference sequence). The ends lost 0 bases at V and 5 bases at J; junction bases unmatched: 8. The CDR3 consists of 15 residues.

The rearrangement joins TRBV7-6 to TRBJ1-3; tentative D call: TRBD1 (5 bases). The CDR3 covers 20 residues. Trimming stripped 1 base from V and 0 bases from J, with 22 bases between. Germline V gives CDR1 SGHVS, CDR2 FNYEAQ. The CDR3 coding sequence is TGTGCCAGCAGCTTAGGCGGGGCTTGGACTTGGATCAGCTCTGGAAACACCATATATTTT. Amino acid sequence: CASSLGGAWTWISSGNTIYF.

The V gene is TRBV11-2, the J gene TRBJ1-1; D unclear. The CDR3 has 13 residues. V was shortened by 5 bases and J by 1 base, with 8 bases between the two germline ends. Germline values: CDR1 SGHAT, CDR2 FQNNGV. The CDR3 nucleotides read TGTGCCAGCAGCACTACAGCGAACACTGAAGCTTTCTTT. Encoded protein: CASSTTANTEAFF.